This T cell receptor (beta chain) stems from a study of somatic mutations in cytotoxic T cells in rheumatoid arthritis. Method: immunoSEQ multiplex PCR; TCRdb's copy keeps in-frame clones and lacks some. The sample carries more than 25,000 clones, roughly 70% recorded once. Study-wide results and limits: The largest CD8+ clone made up over 20% of CD8+ cells in about an eighth of the 65 patients. With age, CD8+ clonality increased in rheumatoid arthritis patients, whereas no such increase appeared in healthy controls. Slight TRBV07 underrepresentation in rheumatoid arthritis patients went unadjusted for multiple comparisons. The antigen targets of the expanded CD8+ clones were unknown.

Note on this clone: Its antigen remains unidentified.

Trimming removed 8 bases from V and 6 bases from J, with 17 bases in between. The CDR3 loop spans 14 amino acids. Germline lookup yields CDR1 SNHLY and CDR2 FYNNEI. The clonotype comes from a woman in her late teens or twenties in good health. The sample comprised CD8+ T cells sorted from blood. The chain couples TRBV2 to TRBJ1-3; no definite D call. As DNA, the CDR3 is TGTGCCAGCCCCCCAGAGGGCAAGGAAAACACCATATATTTT. Translation: CASPPEGKENTIYF.